The 23 T cell receptor beta chains reported below all come from one sample, sequenced in a study of T cells in Graves' hyperthyroidism and ophthalmopathy. TCR beta CDR3 regions were amplified from RNA transcripts. Using the HTBI primer set, a first-round RT-PCR was run on the TCR CDR3. TCRdb reanalysed the multiplex PCR reads using MiXCR and keeps one entry per CDR3 protein. In the table there are around 190,000 distinct CDR3 sequences, about a sixth of which are singletons. The sample was blood. The receptors were sampled from a woman between 50 and 59 years old with Graves' hyperthyroidism.

This clonotype was detected ten times or more. The chain employs TRBV5-6 and TRBJ1-5; D gene uncertain. V shed 2 bases and J shed 3 bases, with 15 bases lying between them. CDR3 length: 16 amino acids. Per germline, CDR1 SGHDT and CDR2 YYEEEE. CDR3 sequence: CASSFSWNSLNQPQHF. Written as DNA, the CDR3 is TGTGCCAGCAGCTTTTCGTGGAACAGCCTCAATCAGCCCCAGCATTTT.

This clonotype has just a few counts. The chain recombines TRBV12-5 with TRBJ2-1, with D perhaps matching TRBD1 or TRBD2 (6 bases each). This CDR3 is built from 21 residues. Germline V CDR1 and CDR2: LGHNT, FRNRAP. V lost 2 bases, J lost 10 bases, and 36 bases lay in between. CDR3 DNA: TGTGCTAGTGGTTTGATGCTGCGGGACAAAAGTCTCCTAGAGCCCGTAACGGAGCAGTTCTTC. Translated: CASGLMLRDKSLLEPVTEQFF.

The gene calls are TRBV19 and TRBJ2-1; D remains ambiguous. Germline V gene data show CDR1 as LNHDA and CDR2 as SQIVND (reference sequence). There are 12 residues in the CDR3. Trimming took off 3 bases at V and 10 bases at J, with 10 bases between the two ends. CDR3 amino acids: CASSIPAREQFF. The CDR3 nucleotides are TGTGCCAGTAGTATCCCAGCCCGCGAGCAGTTCTTC.

This clonotype appeared many times. The rearrangement joins TRBV10-1 to TRBJ2-3; D gene unclear. Germline V gene lookup returns CDR1 WNHNN and CDR2 SYGVQD (reference sequence). The V and J ends lost 2 bases and 2 bases respectively, with 5 bases between them. This CDR3 region has 13 residues. As DNA, the CDR3 is TGCGCCAGCAGTGAGACGGTCACAGATACGCAGTATTTT. Protein sequence: CASSETVTDTQYF.

The V call is TRBV20-1, the J call TRBJ1-1; possibly TRBD1 for D (6 bases). The CDR3 runs to 16 residues. CDR1 and CDR2 (germline): DFQATT, SNEGSKA (reference sequence). The ends were cut back, 5 bases at V and 1 base at J, with 20 bases in the middle. This CDR3 is CSAQSPGQRENTEAFF. For the CDR3, the DNA is TGCAGTGCTCAATCCCCGGGACAACGAGAGAACACTGAAGCTTTCTTT.

The chain combines TRBV30 with TRBJ2-1; possibly TRBD2 for D (5 bases). Germline CDR1 GTSNPN, CDR2 SVGIG (reference sequence). The CDR3 runs 14 residues. V lost 0 bases, J lost 8 bases, and 14 bases lay in between. Here the CDR3 DNA reads TGTGCCTGGAGTGTTTCGACTACTGTAGATGAGCAGTTCTTC. As protein: CAWSVSTTVDEQFF.

This clonotype was seen many times. The rearrangement joins TRBV28 to TRBJ2-1; 8 bases are a match to TRBD2. J lost 6 bases, V lost 8 bases, and 12 bases had no gene match. CDR1 and CDR2 from the germline V gene are MDHEN and SYDVKM. This CDR3 spans 15 amino acids. The CDR3 region is CASGRSGSKINEQFF. CDR3 coding DNA: TGTGCCAGCGGTCGGAGCGGGAGCAAGATCAATGAGCAGTTCTTC.

This clonotype was detected ten times or more. The chain employs TRBV7-2 and TRBJ2-7; D is unclear. The V end was cut by 1 base, the J end by 3 bases, with 16 bases between. This CDR3 has 16 residues. Germline CDR1 SGHTA, CDR2 FQGNSA. The DNA of the CDR3 is TGTGCCAGCAGCTTAGATCGCCCAGTGATAGACTACGAGCAGTACTTC. Its translation: CASSLDRPVIDYEQYF.

This clonotype was recorded at least ten times. The chain joins TRBV12-3 or TRBV12-4 to TRBJ2-1; 10 bases align to TRBD2. CDR3 size: 15 residues. V shed 5 bases and J 3 bases; nucleotides not matched to a gene: 4. CDR3 amino acids: CASSQGLASYNEQFF. The CDR3 coding sequence is TGTGCCAGCAGTCAGGGACTAGCGAGCTACAATGAGCAGTTCTTC.

This clonotype showed up many times. The chain employs TRBV20-1 and TRBJ2-7, with a weak D call TRBD1 (5 bases). The CDR3 loop spans 14 amino acids. Germline loops: CDR1 DFQATT, CDR2 SNEGSKA (reference sequence). V was trimmed by 6 bases and J by 3 bases, leaving 18 bases between them. The DNA for the CDR3 is TGCAGTGCGGTAGACAGTTCTGGAAACTACGAGCAGTACTTC. Translating it yields CSAVDSSGNYEQYF.

In this sample, this clonotype turned up a few times. The chain is built from TRBV12-3 or TRBV12-4 and TRBJ1-1; D is uncertain. V was trimmed by 7 bases and J by 0 bases, leaving 12 bases between them. This CDR3 spans 14 amino acids. CDR3 nucleotides: TGTGCCAGCACCATCAGACATTTGAACACTGAAGCTTTCTTT. Translated, it gives CASTIRHLNTEAFF.

V and J are TRBV7-3 and TRBJ2-1; D assignment may be TRBD1 or TRBD2 (5 bases each). Trimming shortened V by 0 bases and J by 9 bases, and 9 bases separated the two germline ends. Germline assignment: CDR1 SGHTA and CDR2 FQGTGA. This CDR3 comprises 13 residues. As DNA, the CDR3 is TGTGCCAGCAGCTTAACGAGGGGAACTGAGCAGTTCTTC. This sequence encodes CASSLTRGTEQFF.

The chain combines TRBV27 with TRBJ2-3, with 7 bases that match TRBD2. Germline loops: CDR1 MNHEY, CDR2 SMNVEV (reference sequence). The CDR3 consists of 17 residues. V gave up 2 bases and J gave up 4 bases; unmatched junction bases: 12. DNA for the CDR3: TGTGCCAGCAGTTTAATGGGGGGAGGGATGGGGGCAGATACGCAGTATTTT. Its protein product is CASSLMGGGMGADTQYF.

This clonotype was counted many times. The rearrangement joins TRBV27 to TRBJ2-1; 14 nucleotides match TRBD2. This CDR3 is built from 17 residues. Germline-derived CDR1 and CDR2 are MNHEY and SMNVEV (reference sequence). With V trimmed by 3 bases and J by 2 bases, 3 bases remained unmatched. The CDR3 DNA is TGTGCCAGCAGTTTGGGGACTAGCGGGAGACCCTACAATGAGCAGTTCTTC. Its protein is CASSLGTSGRPYNEQFF.

This clonotype was counted ten times or more. V is TRBV3-1 and J is TRBJ2-2; TRBD1 matches at 7 bases. Germline values: CDR1 LGHDT, CDR2 YNNKEL (reference sequence). Losses at the gene ends were 8 bases for V and 0 bases for J; bases not matched to a gene: 9. The CDR3 has 16 amino acids. The CDR3 nucleotides are TGTGCCAGCGCCGAGAGGGACAGTTCGAACACCGGGGAGCTGTTTTTT. Translated, it gives CASAERDSSNTGELFF.

This clonotype occurred many times. The chain couples TRBV20-1 to TRBJ2-1; the match to TRBD1 covers 8 bases. The V segment lost 5 bases and the J segment 0 bases; nucleotides outside the gene matches: 6. This CDR3 has 15 residues. The germline V gene encodes CDR1 DFQATT and CDR2 SNEGSKA (reference sequence). CDR3 DNA sequence: TGCAGTGCTGGACAGGGCGGGATCTCCTACAATGAGCAGTTCTTC. Residues: CSAGQGGISYNEQFF.

This clonotype was detected a few times. The chain recombines TRBV18 with TRBJ1-5, with 9 bases aligning to TRBD1. Germline V gene lookup returns CDR1 KGHSH and CDR2 LQKENI. The length of the CDR3 is 13 residues. V gave up 4 bases and J gave up 7 bases; unmatched junction bases: 2. The CDR3 spells CASSLGQGQPQHF. In nucleotides, the CDR3 is TGTGCCAGCTCACTGGGACAGGGCCAGCCCCAGCATTTT.

This clonotype was seen many times. V is TRBV30 and J is TRBJ1-1; 7 positions match TRBD1. J was trimmed by 4 bases and V by 3 bases; bases with no gene match: 14. Germline assignment: CDR1 GTSNPN and CDR2 SVGIG (reference sequence). The CDR3 totals 16 residues. The CDR3 bases are TGTGCCTGGAGCGCTTCCTACAGGGGATGGAGCACTGAAGCTTTCTTT. This translates into CAWSASYRGWSTEAFF.

This clonotype came up many times. This rearrangement joins TRBV27 to TRBJ2-1; D gene unclear. V lost 8 bases to trimming and J lost 2 bases, with 16 bases between them. The CDR3 runs 15 residues. CDR1 is MNHEY, CDR2 SMNVEV, per germline (reference sequence). CDR3 coding DNA: TGTGCCAGCCACGCGACGAGATCCCCCTACAATGAGCAGTTCTTC. As protein: CASHATRSPYNEQFF.

The genes are TRBV6-5 and TRBJ2-3; 11 bases are a match to TRBD2. Germline CDR1 is MNHEY and CDR2 is SVGAGI. After removal of 0 bases from V and 2 bases from J, the junction contained 10 bases not matched to a gene. CDR3 length equals 19 residues. CDR3 nucleotide sequence: TGTGCCAGCAGTTACTCGGGGGTTCGACTAGCGGGGATCACAGATACGCAGTATTTT. It specifies CASSYSGVRLAGITDTQYF.

This clonotype was found a few times. The gene calls are TRBV10-1 and TRBJ2-7, with a possible D match to TRBD1 (6 bases). There are 16 residues in the CDR3. Germline-derived CDR1 and CDR2 are WNHNN and SYGVQD (reference sequence). V lost 0 bases and J lost 3, with 15 bases in between. CDR3 in DNA: TGCGCCAGCAGTGAGTCCCGGGACACCTCTAACTACGAGCAGTACTTC. Its translation: CASSESRDTSNYEQYF.

This clonotype was observed at least ten times. V gene TRBV6-1 combines with J gene TRBJ2-3, with 12 bases aligning to TRBD2. The CDR3 has 17 amino acids. Germline assignment: CDR1 MNHNS and CDR2 SASEGT. The J segment lost 5 bases and the V segment lost 6 bases, leaving 12 bases of the junction unmatched. This CDR3 is CASSTRSTSGGQDTQYF. In DNA, the CDR3 is TGTGCCAGCAGCACTAGGTCAACTAGCGGGGGGCAAGATACGCAGTATTTT.

This chain links TRBV24-1 with TRBJ2-1; 11 bases line up with TRBD2. Germline V lookup: CDR1 KGHDR, CDR2 SFDVKD. The trim removed 0 bases at V and 8 bases at J, leaving 11 bases unmatched. This CDR3 contains 18 residues. The CDR3 coding sequence is TGTGCCACCAGTGATTTGCGGGGTAGCGGGAGGGCGCCTGATGAGCAGTTCTTC. Amino acids: CATSDLRGSGRAPDEQFF.